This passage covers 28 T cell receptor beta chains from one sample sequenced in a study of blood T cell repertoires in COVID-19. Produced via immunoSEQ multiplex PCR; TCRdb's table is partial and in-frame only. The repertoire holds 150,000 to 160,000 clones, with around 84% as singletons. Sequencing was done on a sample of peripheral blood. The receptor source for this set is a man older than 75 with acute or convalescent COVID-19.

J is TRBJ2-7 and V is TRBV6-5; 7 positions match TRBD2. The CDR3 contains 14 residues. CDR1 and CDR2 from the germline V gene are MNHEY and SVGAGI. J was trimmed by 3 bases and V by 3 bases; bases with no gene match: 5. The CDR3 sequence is CASSYRGGFYEQYF. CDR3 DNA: TGTGCCAGCAGTTATCGGGGAGGGTTCTACGAGCAGTACTTC.

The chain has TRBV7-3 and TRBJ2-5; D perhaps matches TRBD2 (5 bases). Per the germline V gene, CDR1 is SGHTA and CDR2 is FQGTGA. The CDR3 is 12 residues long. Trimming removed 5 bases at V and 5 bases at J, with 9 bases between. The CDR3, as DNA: TGTGCCAGCAGCATAATAGCGGAGACCCAGTACTTC. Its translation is CASSIIAETQYF.

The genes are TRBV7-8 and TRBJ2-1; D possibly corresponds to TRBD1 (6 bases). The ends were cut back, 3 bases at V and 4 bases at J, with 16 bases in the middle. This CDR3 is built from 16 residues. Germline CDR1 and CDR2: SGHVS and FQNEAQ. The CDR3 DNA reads TGTGCCAGCAGCTTTCAAGGGGGAATGGTTTACAATGAGCAGTTCTTC. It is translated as CASSFQGGMVYNEQFF.

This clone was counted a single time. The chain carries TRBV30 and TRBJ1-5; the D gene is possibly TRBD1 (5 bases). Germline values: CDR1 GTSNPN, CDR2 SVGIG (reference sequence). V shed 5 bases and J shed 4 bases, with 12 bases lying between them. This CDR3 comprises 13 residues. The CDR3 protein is CAWAPTENQPQHF. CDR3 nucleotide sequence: TGTGCCTGGGCCCCGACAGAAAATCAGCCCCAGCATTTT.

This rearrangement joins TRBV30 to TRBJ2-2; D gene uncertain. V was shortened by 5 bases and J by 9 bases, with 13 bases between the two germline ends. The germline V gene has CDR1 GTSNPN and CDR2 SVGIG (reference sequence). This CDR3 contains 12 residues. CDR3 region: CAWGDKEWELFF. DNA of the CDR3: TGTGCCTGGGGTGATAAGGAGTGGGAGCTGTTTTTT.

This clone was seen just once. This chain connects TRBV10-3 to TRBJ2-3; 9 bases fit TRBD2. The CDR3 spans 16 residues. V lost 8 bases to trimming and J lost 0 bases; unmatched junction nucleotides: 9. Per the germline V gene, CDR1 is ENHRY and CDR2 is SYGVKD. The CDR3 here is CAIGRGGATSTDTQYF. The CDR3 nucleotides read TGTGCCATCGGGCGCGGGGGGGCTACTAGCACAGATACGCAGTATTTT.

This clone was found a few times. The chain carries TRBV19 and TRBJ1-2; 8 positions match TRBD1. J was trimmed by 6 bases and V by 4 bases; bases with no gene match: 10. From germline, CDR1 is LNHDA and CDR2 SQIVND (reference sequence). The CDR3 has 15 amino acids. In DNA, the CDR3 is TGTGCCAGTAGTACCCGAACGACAGGGGAGAATGGCTACACCTTC. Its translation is CASSTRTTGENGYTF.

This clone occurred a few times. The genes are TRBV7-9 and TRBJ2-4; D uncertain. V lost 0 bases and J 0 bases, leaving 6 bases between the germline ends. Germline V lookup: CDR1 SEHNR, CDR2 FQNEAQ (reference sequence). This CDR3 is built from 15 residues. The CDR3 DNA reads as TGTGCCAGCAGCTTAGCGCGGCTAGCCAAAAACATTCAGTACTTC. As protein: CASSLARLAKNIQYF.

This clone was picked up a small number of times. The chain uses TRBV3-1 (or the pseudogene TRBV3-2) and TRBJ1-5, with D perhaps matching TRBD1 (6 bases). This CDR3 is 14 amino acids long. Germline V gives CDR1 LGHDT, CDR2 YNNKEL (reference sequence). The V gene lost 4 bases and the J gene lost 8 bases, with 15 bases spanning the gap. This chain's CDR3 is CASSPLQGGEPQHF. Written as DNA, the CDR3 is TGTGCCAGCAGCCCTTTACAGGGTGGTGAGCCCCAGCATTTT.

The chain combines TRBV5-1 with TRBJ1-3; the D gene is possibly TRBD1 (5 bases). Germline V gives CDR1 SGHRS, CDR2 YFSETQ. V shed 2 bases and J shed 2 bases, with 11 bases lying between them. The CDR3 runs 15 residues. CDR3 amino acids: CASSFGGTAGNTIYF. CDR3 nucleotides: TGCGCCAGCAGCTTCGGAGGGACCGCTGGAAACACCATATATTTT. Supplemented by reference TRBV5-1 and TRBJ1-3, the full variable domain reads KAGVTQTPRYLIKTRGQQVTLSCSPISGHRSVSWYQQTPGQGLQFLFEYFSETQRNKGNFPGRFSGRQFSNSRSEMNVSTLELGDSALYLCASSFGGTAGNTIYFGEGSWLTVV.

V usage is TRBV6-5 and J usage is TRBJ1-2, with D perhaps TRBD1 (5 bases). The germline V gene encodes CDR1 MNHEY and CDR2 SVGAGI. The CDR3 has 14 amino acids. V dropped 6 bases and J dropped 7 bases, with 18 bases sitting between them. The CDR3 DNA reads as TGTGCCAGCAGCGCAGCTTCGCAGGGTCCTGGCTACACCTTC. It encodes CASSAASQGPGYTF.

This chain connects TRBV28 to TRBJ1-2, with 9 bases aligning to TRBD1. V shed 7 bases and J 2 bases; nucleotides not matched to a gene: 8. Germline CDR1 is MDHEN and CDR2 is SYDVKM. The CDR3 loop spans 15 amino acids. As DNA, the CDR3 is TGTGCCAGCACCCCAACCGGGACAGGGAACTATGGCTACACCTTC. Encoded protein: CASTPTGTGNYGYTF.

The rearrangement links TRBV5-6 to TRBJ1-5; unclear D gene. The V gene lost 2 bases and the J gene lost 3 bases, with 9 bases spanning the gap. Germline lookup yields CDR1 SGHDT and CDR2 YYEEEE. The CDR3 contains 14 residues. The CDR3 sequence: CASSLVQNNQPQHF. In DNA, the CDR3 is TGTGCCAGCAGCTTAGTCCAGAACAATCAGCCCCAGCATTTT.

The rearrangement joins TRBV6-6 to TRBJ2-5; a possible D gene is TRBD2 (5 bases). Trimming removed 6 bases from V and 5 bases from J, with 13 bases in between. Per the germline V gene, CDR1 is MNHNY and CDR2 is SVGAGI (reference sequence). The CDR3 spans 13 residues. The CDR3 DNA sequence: TGTGCCAGCAGCGGGCAGGAGGATGAGACCCAGTACTTC. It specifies CASSGQEDETQYF.

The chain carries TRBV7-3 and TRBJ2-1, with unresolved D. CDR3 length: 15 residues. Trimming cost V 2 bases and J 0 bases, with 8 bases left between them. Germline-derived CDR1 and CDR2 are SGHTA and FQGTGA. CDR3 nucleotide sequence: TGTGCCAGCAGCTTACTTGCTACCTCCTACAATGAGCAGTTCTTC. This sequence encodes CASSLLATSYNEQFF.

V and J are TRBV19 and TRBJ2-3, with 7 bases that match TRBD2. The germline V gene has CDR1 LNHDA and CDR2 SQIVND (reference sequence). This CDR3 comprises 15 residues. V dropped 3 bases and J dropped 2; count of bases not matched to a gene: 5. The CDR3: CASSMRGLTTDTQYF. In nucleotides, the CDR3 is TGTGCCAGTAGTATGCGGGGACTAACCACAGATACGCAGTATTTT.

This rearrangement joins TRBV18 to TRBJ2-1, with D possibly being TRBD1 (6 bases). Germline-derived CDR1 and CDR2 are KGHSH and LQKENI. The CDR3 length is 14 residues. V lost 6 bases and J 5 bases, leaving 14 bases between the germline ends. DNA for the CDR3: TGTGCCAGCTCCAGATCCACAGGGAACAATGAGCAGTTCTTC. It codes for CASSRSTGNNEQFF.

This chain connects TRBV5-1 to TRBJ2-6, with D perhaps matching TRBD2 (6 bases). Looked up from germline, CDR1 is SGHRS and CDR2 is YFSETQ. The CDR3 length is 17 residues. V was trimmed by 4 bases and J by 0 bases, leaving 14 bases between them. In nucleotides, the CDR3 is TGCGCCAGCAGCACGAGCGGGTCCAGCTCTGGGGCCAACGTCCTGACTTTC. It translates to CASSTSGSSSGANVLTF. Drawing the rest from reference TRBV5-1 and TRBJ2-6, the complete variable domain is KAGVTQTPRYLIKTRGQQVTLSCSPISGHRSVSWYQQTPGQGLQFLFEYFSETQRNKGNFPGRFSGRQFSNSRSEMNVSTLELGDSALYLCASSTSGSSSGANVLTFGAGSRLTVL.

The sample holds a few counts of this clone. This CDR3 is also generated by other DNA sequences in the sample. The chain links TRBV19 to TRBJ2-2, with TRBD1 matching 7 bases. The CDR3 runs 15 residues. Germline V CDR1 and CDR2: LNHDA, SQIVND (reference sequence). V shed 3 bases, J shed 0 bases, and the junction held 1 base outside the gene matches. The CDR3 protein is CASSITGANTGELFF. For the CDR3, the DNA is TGTGCCAGTAGTATCACAGGGGCGAACACCGGGGAGCTGTTTTTT.

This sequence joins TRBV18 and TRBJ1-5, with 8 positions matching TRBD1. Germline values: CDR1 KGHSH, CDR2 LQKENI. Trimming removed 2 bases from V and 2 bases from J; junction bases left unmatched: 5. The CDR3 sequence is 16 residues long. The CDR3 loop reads CASSPAGGAGNQPQHF. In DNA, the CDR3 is TGTGCCAGCTCACCAGCAGGGGGCGCGGGCAATCAGCCCCAGCATTTT.

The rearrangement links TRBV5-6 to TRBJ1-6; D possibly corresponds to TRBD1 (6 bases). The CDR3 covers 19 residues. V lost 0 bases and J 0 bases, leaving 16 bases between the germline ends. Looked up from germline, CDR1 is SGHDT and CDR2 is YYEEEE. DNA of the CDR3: TGTGCCAGCAGCTTGGAGAGGGCAGGGGTCGGCTCCTATAATTCACCCCTCCACTTT. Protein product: CASSLERAGVGSYNSPLHF.

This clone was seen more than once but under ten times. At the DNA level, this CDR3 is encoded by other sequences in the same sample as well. CDR3 nucleotide sequence: TGTGCCAGCAGCCCCTACGGGGGAACTAACTATGGCTACACCTTC. Translating gives CASSPYGGTNYGYTF. This chain links TRBV5-6 with TRBJ1-2, with D tentatively TRBD1 (5 bases). CDR1 and CDR2 from the germline V gene are SGHDT and YYEEEE. The CDR3 loop spans 15 amino acids. V gave up 4 bases and J gave up 0 bases, with 13 bases separating them.

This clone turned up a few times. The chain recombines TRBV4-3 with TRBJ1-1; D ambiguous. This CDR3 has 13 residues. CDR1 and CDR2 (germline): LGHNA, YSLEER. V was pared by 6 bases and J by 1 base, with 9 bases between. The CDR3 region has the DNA TGCGCCAGCAGTTCGACACAGAACACTGAAGCTTTCTTT. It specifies CASSSTQNTEAFF.

In DNA, the CDR3 is TGTGCCAGCAGACTAGACCGGGCCCCAGATACGCAGTATTTT. This translates into CASRLDRAPDTQYF. The gene calls are TRBV2 and TRBJ2-3, with D maybe TRBD2 (5 bases). The CDR3 sequence is 14 residues long. V lost 6 bases, J lost 4 bases, and 14 bases lay in between. The germline gives CDR1 SNHLY, CDR2 FYNNEI.

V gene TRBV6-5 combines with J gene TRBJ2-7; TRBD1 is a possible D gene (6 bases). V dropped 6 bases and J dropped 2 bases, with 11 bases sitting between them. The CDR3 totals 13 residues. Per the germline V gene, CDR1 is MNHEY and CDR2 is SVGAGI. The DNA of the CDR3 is TGTGCCAGCAGCTCGGACAGCCCCTACGAGCAGTACTTC. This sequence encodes CASSSDSPYEQYF.

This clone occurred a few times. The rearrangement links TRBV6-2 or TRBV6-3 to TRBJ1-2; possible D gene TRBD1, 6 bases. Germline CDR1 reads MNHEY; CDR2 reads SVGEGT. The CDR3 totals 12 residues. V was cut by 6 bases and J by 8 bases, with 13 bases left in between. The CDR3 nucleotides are TGTGCCAGCAGCCCGACAGGCAGCGGCTACACCTTC. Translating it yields CASSPTGSGYTF.

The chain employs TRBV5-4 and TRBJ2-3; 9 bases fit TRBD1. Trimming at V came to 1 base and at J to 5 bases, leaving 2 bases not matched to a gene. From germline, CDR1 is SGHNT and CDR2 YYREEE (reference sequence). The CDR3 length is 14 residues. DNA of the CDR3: TGTGCCAGCAGCTTGACAGGGGGCTTAGATACGCAGTATTTT. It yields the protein CASSLTGGLDTQYF. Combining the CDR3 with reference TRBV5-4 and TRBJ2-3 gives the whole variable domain ETGVTQSPTHLIKTRGQQVTLRCSSQSGHNTVSWYQQALGQGPQFIFQYYREEENGRGNFPPRFSGLQFPNYSSELNVNALELDDSALYLCASSLTGGLDTQYFGPGTRLTVL.

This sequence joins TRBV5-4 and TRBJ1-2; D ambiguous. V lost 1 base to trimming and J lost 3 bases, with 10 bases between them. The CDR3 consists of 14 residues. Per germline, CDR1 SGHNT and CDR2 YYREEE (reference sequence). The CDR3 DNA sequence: TGTGCCAGCAGCTTGTCATCCGGGGACTATGGCTACACCTTC. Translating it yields CASSLSSGDYGYTF.